This TCR beta chain was recorded in a study of T cell repertoires in cytomegalovirus infection. Study-wide background: Public TCR beta signatures marked donors with CMV infection and the matching HLA. Findings and caveats of the study: Based on cumulative public TCR beta family frequency, carriers of CMV plus the relevant HLA were identified. The ex vivo response was dominated by HLA-C-restricted CMV-specific TCR beta clonotypes.

This clonotype was found a few times. The antigen is unknown. One entry per CDR3 protein results from TCRdb running MiXCR on the reads. The table records some 600,000 distinct CDR3 sequences, 20% to 25% of them present only once. This clonotype originated in a human donor in good health (CMV status not recorded). Some clones in this sample may be carry-over from other donors' samples. Sequenced: CD8+ T cells from PBMCs.

CDR3 sequence: CASSSGTSPRETQYF. The CDR3 nucleotides read TGTGCCAGCAGTTCCGGGACTAGCCCTCGGGAGACCCAGTACTTC. This chain links TRBV28 with TRBJ2-5; 9 nucleotides align to TRBD2. V lost 4 bases and J lost 5; bases outside the gene matches: 8. The CDR3 is 15 amino acids. Looked up from germline, CDR1 is MDHEN and CDR2 is SYDVKM.